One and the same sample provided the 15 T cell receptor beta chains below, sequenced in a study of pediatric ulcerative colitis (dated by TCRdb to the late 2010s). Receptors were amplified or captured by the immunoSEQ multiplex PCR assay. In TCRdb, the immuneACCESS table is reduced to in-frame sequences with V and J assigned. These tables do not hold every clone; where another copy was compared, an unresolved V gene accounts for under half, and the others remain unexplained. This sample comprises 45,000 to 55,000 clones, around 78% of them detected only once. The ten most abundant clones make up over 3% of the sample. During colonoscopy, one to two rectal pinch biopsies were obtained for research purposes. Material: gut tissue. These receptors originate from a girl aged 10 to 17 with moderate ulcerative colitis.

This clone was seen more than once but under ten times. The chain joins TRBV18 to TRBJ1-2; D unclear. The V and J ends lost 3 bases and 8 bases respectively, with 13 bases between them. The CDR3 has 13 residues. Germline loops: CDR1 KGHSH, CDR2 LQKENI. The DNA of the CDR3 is TGTGCCAGCTCACCGAATGTCGCGGAAGGCTACACCTTC. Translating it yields CASSPNVAEGYTF.

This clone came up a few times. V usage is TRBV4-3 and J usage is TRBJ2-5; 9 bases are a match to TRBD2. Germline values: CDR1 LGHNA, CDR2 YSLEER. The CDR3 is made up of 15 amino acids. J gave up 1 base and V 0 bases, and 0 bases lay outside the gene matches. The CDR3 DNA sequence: TGCGCCAGCAGCCAAGAGCGGGGGGGCCAAGAGACCCAGTACTTC. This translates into CASSQERGGQETQYF.

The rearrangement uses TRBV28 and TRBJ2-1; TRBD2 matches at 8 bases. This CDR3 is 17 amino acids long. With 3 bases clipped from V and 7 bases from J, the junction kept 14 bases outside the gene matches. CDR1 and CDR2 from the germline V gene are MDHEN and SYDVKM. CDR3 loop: CASSFFTSGRRRNEQFF. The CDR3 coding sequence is TGTGCCAGCAGTTTCTTTACTAGCGGACGGAGGAGGAATGAGCAGTTCTTC.

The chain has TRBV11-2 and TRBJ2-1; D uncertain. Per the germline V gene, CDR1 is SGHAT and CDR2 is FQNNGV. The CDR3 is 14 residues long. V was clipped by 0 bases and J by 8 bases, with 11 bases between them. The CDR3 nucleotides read TGTGCCAGCAGCTTAGATAGGTTGTGGGATGAGCAGTTCTTC. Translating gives CASSLDRLWDEQFF.

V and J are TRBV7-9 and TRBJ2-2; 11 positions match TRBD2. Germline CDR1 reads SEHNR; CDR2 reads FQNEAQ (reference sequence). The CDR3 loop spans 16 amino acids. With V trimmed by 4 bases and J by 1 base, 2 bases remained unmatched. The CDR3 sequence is CASSSGTSGNTGELFF. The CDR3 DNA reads TGTGCCAGCAGCTCCGGGACTAGCGGGAACACCGGGGAGCTGTTTTTT.

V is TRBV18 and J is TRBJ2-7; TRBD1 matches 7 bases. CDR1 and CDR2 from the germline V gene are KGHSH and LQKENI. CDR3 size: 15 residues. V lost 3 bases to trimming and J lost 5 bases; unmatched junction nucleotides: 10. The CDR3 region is CASSPVGFRGNEQYF. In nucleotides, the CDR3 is TGTGCCAGCTCACCGGTAGGGTTCAGGGGGAACGAGCAGTACTTC.

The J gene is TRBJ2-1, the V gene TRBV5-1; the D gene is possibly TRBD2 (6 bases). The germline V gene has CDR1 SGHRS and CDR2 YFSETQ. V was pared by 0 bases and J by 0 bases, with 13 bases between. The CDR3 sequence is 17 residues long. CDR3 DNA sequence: TGCGCCAGCAGCTTGGTGGGCGGGGACCTCTCCTACAATGAGCAGTTCTTC. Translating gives CASSLVGGDLSYNEQFF.

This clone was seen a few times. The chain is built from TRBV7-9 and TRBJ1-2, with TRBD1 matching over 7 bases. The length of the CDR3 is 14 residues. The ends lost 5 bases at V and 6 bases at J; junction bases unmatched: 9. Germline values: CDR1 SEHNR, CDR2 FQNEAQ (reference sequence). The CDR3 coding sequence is TGTGCCAGCAGCCCTCCGGGACAGATAGATGGCTACACCTTC. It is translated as CASSPPGQIDGYTF.

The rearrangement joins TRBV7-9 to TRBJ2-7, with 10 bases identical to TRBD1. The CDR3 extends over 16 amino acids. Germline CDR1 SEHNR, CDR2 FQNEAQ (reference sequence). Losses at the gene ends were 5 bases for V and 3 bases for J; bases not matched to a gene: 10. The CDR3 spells CASSAKDRGQFYEQYF. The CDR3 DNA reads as TGTGCCAGCAGCGCTAAAGACAGGGGGCAGTTCTACGAGCAGTACTTC.

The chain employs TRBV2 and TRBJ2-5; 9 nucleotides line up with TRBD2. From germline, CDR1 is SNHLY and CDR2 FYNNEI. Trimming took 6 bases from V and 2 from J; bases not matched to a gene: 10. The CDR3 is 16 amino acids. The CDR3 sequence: CASRTWGLAGQETQYF. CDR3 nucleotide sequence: TGTGCCAGCAGGACCTGGGGGCTAGCGGGGCAAGAGACCCAGTACTTC.

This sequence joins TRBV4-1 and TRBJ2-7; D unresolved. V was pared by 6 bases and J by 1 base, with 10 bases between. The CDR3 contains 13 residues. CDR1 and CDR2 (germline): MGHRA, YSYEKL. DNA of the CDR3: TGCGCCAGCAGTAGCTTCGGGTCCTACGAGCAGTACTTC. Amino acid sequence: CASSSFGSYEQYF.

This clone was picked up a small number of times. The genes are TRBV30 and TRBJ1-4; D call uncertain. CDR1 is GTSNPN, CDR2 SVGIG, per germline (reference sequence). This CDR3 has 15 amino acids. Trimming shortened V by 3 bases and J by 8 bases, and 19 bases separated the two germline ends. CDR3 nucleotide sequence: TGTGCCTGGAGAGGCTACGTTACAGCCCAAGAAAAACTGTTTTTT. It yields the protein CAWRGYVTAQEKLFF.

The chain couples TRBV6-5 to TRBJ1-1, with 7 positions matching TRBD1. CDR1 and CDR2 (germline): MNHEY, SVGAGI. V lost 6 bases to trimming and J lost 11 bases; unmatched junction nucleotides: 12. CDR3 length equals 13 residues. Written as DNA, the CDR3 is TGTGCCAGCAGCCGCTCACAGGGGCGCGGGGCTTTCTTT. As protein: CASSRSQGRGAFF.

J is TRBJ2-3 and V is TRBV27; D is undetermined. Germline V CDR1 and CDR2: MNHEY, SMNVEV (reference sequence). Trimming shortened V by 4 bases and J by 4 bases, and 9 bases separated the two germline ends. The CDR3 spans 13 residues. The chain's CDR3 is CASSSTSPDTQYF. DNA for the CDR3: TGTGCCAGCAGTTCCACCTCACCAGATACGCAGTATTTT.

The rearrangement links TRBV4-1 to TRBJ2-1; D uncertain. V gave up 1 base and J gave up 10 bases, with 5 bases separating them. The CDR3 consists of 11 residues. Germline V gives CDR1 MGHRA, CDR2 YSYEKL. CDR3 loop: CASSQGSEQFF. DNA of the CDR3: TGCGCCAGCAGCCAAGGAAGCGAGCAGTTCTTC.